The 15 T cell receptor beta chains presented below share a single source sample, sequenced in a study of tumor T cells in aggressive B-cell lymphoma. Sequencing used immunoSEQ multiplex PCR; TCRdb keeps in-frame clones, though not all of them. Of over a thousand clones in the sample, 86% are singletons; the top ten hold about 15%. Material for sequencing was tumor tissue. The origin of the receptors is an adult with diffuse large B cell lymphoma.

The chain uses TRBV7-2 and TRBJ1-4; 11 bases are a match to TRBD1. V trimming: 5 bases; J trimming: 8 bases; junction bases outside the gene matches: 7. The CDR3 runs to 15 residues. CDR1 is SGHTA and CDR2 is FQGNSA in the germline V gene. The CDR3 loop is CASSRGQGAREKLFF. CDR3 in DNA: TGTGCCAGCAGCCGCGGACAGGGGGCGCGAGAAAAACTGTTTTTT.

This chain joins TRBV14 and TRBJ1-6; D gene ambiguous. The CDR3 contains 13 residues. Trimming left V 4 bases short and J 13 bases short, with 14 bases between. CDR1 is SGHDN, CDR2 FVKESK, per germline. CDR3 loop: CASSLSPQRPLHF. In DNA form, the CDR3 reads TGTGCCAGCAGCCTTTCTCCGCAGAGGCCCCTCCACTTT.

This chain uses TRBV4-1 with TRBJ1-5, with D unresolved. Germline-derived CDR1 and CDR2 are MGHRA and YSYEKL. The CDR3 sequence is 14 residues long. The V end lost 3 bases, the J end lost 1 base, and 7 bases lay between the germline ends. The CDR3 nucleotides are TGCGCCAGCAGCCAGGCTCCCAGCAATCAGCCCCAGCATTTT. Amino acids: CASSQAPSNQPQHF.

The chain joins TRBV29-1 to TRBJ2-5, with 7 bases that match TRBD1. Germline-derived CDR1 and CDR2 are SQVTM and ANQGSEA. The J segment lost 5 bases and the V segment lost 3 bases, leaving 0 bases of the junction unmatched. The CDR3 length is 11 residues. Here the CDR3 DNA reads TGCAGCGTTGAGACAGGGGAGACCCAGTACTTC. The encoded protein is CSVETGETQYF.

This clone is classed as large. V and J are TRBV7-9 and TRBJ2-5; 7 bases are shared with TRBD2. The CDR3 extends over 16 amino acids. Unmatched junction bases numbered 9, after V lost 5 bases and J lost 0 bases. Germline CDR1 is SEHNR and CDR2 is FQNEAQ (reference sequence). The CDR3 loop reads CASSPTGTTYQETQYF. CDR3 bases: TGTGCCAGCAGCCCAACCGGGACTACGTACCAAGAGACCCAGTACTTC.

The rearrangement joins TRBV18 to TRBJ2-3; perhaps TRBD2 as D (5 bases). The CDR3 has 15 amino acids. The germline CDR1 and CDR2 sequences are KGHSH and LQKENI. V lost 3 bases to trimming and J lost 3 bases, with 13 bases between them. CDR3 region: CASSPPLTGTDTQYF. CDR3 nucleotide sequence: TGTGCCAGCTCACCCCCGTTGACGGGAACAGATACGCAGTATTTT.

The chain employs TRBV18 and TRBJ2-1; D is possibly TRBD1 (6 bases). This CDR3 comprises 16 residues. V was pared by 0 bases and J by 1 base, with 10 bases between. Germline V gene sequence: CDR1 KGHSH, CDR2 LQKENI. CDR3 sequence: CASSPPIQGSYNEQFF. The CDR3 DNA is TGTGCCAGCTCACCACCCATACAGGGTTCCTACAATGAGCAGTTCTTC.

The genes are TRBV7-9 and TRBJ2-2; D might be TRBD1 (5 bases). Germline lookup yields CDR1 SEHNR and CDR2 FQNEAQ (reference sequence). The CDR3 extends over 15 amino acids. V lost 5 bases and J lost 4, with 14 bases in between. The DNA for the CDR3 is TGTGCCAGCAGCCCCCCCCAGGGCAGCACCGGGGAGCTGTTTTTT. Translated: CASSPPQGSTGELFF.

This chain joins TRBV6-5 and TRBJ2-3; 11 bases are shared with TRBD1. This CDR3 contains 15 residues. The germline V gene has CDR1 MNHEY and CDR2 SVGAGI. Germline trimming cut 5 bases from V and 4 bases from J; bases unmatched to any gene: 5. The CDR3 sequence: CASSRTGGRPDTQYF. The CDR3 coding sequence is TGTGCCAGCAGTAGGACAGGGGGCCGTCCAGATACGCAGTATTTT.

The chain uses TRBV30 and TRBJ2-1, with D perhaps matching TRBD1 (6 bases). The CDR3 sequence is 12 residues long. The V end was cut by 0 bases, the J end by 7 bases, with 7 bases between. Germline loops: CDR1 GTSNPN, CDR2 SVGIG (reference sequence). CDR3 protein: CAWSVRGNEQFF. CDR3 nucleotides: TGTGCCTGGAGTGTGAGGGGGAATGAGCAGTTCTTC.

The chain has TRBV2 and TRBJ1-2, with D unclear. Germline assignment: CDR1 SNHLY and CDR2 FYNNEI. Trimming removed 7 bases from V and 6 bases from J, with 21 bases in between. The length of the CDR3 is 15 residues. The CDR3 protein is CASIPSGALRNGYTF. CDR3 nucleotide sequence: TGTGCCAGCATTCCTTCGGGAGCCTTGAGAAATGGCTACACCTTC.

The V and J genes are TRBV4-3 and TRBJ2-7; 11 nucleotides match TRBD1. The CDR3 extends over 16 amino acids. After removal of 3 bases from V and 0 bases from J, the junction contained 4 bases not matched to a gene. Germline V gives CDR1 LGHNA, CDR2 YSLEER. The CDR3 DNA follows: TGCGCCAGCAGCCAGAGCGGGACAGGGGGCTCCTACGAGCAGTACTTC. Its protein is CASSQSGTGGSYEQYF.

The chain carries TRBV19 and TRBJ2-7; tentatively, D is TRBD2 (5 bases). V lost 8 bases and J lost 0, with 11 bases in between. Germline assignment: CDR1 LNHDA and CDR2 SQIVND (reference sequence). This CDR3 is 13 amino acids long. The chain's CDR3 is CASGTGSSYEQYF. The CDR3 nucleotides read TGTGCCAGTGGAACGGGGAGCTCCTACGAGCAGTACTTC. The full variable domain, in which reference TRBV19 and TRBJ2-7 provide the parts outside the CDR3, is DGGITQSPKYLFRKEGQNVTLSCEQNLNHDAMYWYRQDPGQGLRLIYYSQIVNDFQKGDIAEGYSVSREKKESFPLTVTSAQKNPTAFYLCASGTGSSYEQYFGPGTRLTVT.

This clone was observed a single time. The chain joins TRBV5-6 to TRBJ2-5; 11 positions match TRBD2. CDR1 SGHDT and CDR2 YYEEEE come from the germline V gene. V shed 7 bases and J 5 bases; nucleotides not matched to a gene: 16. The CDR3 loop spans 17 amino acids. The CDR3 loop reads CASGSPQLAGAGETQYF. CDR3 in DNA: TGTGCCAGCGGCTCCCCCCAACTAGCGGGGGCGGGGGAGACCCAGTACTTC.

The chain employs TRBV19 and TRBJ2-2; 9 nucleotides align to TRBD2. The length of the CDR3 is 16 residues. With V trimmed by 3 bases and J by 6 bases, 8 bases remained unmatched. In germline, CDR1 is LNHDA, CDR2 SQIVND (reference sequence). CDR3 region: CASSIPSGINPGELFF. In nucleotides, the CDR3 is TGTGCCAGTAGTATTCCTAGCGGGATTAACCCCGGGGAGCTGTTTTTT.